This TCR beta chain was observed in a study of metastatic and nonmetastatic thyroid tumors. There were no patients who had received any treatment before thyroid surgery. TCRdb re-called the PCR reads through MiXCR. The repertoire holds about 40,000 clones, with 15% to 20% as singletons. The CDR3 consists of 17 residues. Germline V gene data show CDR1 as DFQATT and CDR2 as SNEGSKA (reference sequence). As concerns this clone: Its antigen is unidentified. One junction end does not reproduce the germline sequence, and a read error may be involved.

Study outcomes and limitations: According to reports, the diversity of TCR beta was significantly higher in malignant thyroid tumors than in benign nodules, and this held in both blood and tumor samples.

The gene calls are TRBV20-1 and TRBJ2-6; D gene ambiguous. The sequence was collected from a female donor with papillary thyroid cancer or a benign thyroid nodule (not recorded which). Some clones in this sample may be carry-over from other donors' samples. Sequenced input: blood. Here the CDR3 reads CSSRNEEFRSWANVLTF. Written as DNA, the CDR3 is TGCAGTTCTAGAAATGAGGAGTTTCGCTCTTGGGCCAACGTCCTGACTTTC.